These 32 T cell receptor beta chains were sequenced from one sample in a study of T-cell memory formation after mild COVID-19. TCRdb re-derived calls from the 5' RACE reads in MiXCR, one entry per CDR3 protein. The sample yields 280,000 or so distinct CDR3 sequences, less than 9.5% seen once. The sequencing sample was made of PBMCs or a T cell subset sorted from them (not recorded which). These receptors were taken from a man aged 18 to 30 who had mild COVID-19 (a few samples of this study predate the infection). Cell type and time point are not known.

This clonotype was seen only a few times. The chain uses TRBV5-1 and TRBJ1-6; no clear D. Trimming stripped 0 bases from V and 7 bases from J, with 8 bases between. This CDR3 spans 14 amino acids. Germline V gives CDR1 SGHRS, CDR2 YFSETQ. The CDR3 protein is CASSLDKSNSPLHF. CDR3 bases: TGCGCCAGCAGCTTGGACAAGTCAAATTCACCCCTCCACTTT.

The CDR3 nucleotides read TGTGCCAGCACCATACACAGGGCATATGGGGCCAACGTCCTGACTTTC. It specifies CASTIHRAYGANVLTF. This chain links TRBV3-1 with TRBJ2-6, with a possible D match to TRBD1 (6 bases). V was cut by 7 bases and J by 3 bases, with 16 bases left in between. The CDR3 is 16 residues long. Germline CDR1 and CDR2: LGHDT and YNNKEL (reference sequence).

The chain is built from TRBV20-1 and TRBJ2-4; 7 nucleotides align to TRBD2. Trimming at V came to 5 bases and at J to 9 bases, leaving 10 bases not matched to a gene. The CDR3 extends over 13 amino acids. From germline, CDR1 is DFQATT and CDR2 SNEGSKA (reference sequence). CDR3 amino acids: CSAGGRSGSIQYF. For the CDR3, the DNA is TGCAGTGCTGGCGGGAGAAGCGGTAGCATTCAGTACTTC.

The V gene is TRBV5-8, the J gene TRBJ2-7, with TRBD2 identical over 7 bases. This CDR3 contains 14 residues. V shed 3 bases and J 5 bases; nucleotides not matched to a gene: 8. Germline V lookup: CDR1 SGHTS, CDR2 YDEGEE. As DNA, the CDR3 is TGTGCCAGCAGCTGGGGGAGGGTTCACCACGAGCAGTACTTC. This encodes CASSWGRVHHEQYF.

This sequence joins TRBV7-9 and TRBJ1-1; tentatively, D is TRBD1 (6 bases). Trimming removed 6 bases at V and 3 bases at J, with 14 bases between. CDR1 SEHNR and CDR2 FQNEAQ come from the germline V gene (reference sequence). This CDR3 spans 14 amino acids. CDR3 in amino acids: CASSFYREDTEAFF. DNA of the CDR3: TGTGCCAGCAGTTTTTACAGGGAGGACACTGAAGCTTTCTTT.

For the CDR3, the DNA is TGTGCCTGGAGTGTAATCCCCTCCAATGAGCAGTTCTTC. As protein: CAWSVIPSNEQFF. The chain couples TRBV30 to TRBJ2-1; D is ambiguous. This CDR3 contains 13 residues. V lost 0 bases to trimming and J lost 6 bases, with 9 bases between them. Germline V gene lookup returns CDR1 GTSNPN and CDR2 SVGIG (reference sequence).

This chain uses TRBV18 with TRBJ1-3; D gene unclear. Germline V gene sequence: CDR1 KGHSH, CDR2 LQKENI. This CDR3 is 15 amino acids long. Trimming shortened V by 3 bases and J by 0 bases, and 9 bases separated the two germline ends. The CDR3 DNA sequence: TGTGCCAGCTCACCGTACTCGGACTCTGGAAACACCATATATTTT. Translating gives CASSPYSDSGNTIYF. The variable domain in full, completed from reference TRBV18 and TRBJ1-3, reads NAGVMQNPRHLVRRRGQEARLRCSPMKGHSHVYWYRQLPEEGLKFMVYLQKENIIDESGMPKERFSAEFPKEGPSILRIQQVVRGDSAAYFCASSPYSDSGNTIYFGEGSWLTVV.

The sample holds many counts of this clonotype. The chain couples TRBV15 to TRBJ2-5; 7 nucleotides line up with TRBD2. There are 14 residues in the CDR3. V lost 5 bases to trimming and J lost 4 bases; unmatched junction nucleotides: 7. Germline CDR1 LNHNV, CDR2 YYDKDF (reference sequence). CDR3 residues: CATSRGGRGETQYF. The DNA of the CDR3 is TGTGCCACCAGCCGCGGGGGACGAGGAGAGACCCAGTACTTC.

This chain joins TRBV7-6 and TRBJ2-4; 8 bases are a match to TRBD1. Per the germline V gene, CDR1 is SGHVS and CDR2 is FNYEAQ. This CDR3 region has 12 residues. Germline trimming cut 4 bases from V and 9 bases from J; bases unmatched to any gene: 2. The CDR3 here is CASSSGTGIQYF. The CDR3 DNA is TGTGCCAGCAGCTCGGGGACAGGCATTCAGTACTTC.

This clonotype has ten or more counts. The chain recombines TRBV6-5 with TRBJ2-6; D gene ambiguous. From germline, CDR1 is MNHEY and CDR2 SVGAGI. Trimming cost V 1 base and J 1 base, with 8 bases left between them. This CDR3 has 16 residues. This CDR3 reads CASSYFGTSGANVLTF. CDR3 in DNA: TGTGCCAGCAGTTACTTCGGAACATCTGGGGCCAACGTCCTGACTTTC.

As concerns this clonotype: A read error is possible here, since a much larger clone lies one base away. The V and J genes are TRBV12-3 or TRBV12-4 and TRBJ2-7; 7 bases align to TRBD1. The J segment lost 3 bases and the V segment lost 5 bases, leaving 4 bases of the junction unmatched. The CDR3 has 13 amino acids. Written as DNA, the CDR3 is TGTGCCAGCAGTCCCGGGACAGTCTACGAGCAGTACTTC. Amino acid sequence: CASSPGTVYEQYF.

The CDR3 sequence: CASSYSGYTGQGYEQYF. CDR3 in DNA: TGTGCCAGCAGTTACTCGGGGTACACGGGACAGGGGTACGAGCAGTACTTC. This chain connects TRBV6-5 to TRBJ2-7; TRBD1 aligns across 10 bases. Germline V gene data show CDR1 as MNHEY and CDR2 as SVGAGI. The CDR3 extends over 17 amino acids. Trimming cost V 0 bases and J 4 bases; bases outside gene matches: 9.

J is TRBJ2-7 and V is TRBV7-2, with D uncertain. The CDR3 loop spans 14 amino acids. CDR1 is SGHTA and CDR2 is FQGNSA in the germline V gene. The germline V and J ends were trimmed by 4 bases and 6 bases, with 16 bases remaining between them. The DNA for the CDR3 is TGTGCCAGCAGCTCACGAGTAGGGCGGACCGAGCAGTACTTC. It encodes CASSSRVGRTEQYF.

As DNA, the CDR3 is TGCAGCGCTGACGACAGTAACACTGAAGCTTTCTTT. It is translated as CSADDSNTEAFF. The chain joins TRBV29-1 to TRBJ1-1; D possibly corresponds to TRBD1 (5 bases). The germline V gene encodes CDR1 SQVTM and CDR2 ANQGSEA. Trimming shortened V by 7 bases and J by 2 bases, and 11 bases separated the two germline ends. CDR3 length: 12 amino acids.

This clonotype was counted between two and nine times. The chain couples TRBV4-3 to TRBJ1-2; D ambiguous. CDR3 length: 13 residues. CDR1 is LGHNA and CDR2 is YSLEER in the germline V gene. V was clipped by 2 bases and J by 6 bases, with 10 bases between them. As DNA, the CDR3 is TGCGCCAGCAGCCAAATAGAGCGGGATGGCTACACCTTC. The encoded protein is CASSQIERDGYTF.

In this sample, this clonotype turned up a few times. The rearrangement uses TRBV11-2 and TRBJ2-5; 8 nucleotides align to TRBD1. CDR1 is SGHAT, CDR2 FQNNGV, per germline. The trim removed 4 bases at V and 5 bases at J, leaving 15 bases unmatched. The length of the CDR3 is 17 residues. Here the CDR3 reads CASSSLGQGRVSETQYF. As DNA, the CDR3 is TGTGCCAGCAGCTCTCTTGGACAGGGCCGGGTTAGTGAGACCCAGTACTTC.

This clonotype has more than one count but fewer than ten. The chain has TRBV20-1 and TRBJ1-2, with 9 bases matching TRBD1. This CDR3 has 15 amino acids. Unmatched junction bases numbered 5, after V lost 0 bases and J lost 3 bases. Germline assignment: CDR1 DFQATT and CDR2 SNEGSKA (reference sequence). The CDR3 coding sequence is TGCAGTGCTAGAGAGGGGGACAGGGCCGACTATGGCTACACCTTC. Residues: CSAREGDRADYGYTF.

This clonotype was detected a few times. The chain's CDR3 is CASSIEVPGYF. CDR3 nucleotide sequence: TGTGCCAGCAGCATTGAAGTACCCGGGTACTTC. The V call is TRBV21-1, the J call TRBJ2-5; the table's D gene call, TRBD2, was not cross checked with the DNA. TRBV21-1 is a pseudogene locus. The CDR3 sequence is 11 residues long.

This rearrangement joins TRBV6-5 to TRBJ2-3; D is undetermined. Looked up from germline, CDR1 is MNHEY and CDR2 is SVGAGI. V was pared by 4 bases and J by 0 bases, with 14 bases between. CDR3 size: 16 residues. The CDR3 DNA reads TGTGCCAGCAGTTCCTCCGGCTGGGCGAGCACAGATACGCAGTATTTT. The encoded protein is CASSSSGWASTDTQYF.

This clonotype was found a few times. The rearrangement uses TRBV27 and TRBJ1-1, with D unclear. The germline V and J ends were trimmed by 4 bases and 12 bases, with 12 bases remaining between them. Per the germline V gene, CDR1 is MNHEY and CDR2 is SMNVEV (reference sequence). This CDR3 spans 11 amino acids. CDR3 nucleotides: TGTGCCAGCAGTTACGGGCCCCGAACTTTCTTT. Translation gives CASSYGPRTFF.

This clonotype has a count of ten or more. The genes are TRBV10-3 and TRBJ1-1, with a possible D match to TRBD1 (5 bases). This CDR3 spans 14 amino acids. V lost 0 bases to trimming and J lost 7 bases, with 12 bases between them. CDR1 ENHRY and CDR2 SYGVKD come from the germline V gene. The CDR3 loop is CAISESRRAFEAFF. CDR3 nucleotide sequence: TGTGCCATCAGTGAGTCGCGCAGGGCCTTTGAAGCTTTCTTT.

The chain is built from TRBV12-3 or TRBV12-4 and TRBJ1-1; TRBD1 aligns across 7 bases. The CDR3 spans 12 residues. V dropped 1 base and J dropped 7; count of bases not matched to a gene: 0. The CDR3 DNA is TGTGCCAGCAGTTTAGGGACAGGTGAAGCTTTCTTT. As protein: CASSLGTGEAFF.

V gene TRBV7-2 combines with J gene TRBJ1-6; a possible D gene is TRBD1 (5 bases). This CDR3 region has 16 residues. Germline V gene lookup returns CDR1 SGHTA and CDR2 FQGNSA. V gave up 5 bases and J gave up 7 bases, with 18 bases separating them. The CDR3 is CASSKRRGYVNSPLHF. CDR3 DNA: TGTGCCAGCAGCAAACGCCGGGGGTATGTGAATTCACCCCTCCACTTT. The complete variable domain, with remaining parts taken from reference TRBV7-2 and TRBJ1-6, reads GAGVSQSPSNKVTEKGKDVELRCDPISGHTALYWYRQSLGQGLEFLIYFQGNSAPDKSGLPSDRFSAERTGGSVSTLTIQRTQQEDSAVYLCASSKRRGYVNSPLHFGNGTRLTVT.

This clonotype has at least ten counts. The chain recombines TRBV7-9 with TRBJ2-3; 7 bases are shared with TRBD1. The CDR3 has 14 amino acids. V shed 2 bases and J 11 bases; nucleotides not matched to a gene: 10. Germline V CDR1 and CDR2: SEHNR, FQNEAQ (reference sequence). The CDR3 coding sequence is TGTGCCAGCAGCTTACCCCGTGACAGGGTTGGGCAGTATTTT. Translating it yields CASSLPRDRVGQYF.

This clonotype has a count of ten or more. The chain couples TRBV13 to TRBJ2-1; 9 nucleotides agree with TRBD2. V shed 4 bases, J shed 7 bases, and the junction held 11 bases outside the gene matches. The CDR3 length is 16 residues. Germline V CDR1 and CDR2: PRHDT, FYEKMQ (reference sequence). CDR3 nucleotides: TGTGCCAGCAGCTCTACCGGGGTAGCGGGGGAAAATGAGCAGTTCTTC. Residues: CASSSTGVAGENEQFF.

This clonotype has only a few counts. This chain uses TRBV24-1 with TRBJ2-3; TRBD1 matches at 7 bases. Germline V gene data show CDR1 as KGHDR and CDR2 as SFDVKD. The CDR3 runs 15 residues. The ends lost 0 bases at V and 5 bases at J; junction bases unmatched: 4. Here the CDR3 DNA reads TGTGCCACCAGTGATTTGAGGGACAGTCAAGATACGCAGTATTTT. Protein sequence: CATSDLRDSQDTQYF.

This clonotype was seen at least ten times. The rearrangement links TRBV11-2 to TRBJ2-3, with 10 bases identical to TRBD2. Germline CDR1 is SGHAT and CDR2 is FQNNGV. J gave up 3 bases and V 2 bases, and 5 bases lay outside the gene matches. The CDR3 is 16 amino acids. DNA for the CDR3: TGTGCCAGCAGCTTACGCAGCGGGGGGGTTACAGATACGCAGTATTTT. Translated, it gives CASSLRSGGVTDTQYF.

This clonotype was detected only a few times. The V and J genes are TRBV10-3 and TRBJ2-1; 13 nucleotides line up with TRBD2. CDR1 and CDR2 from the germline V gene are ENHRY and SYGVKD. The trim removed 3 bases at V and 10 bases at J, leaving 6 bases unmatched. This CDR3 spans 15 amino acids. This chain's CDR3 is CAISDTSGGAKEQFF. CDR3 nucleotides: TGTGCCATCAGTGACACTAGCGGGGGGGCGAAGGAGCAGTTCTTC.

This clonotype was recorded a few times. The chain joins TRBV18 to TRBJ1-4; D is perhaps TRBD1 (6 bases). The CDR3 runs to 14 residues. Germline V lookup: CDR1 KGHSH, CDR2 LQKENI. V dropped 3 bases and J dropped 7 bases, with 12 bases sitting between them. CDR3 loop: CASSPQGWGEKLFF. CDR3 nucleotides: TGTGCCAGCTCACCTCAGGGGTGGGGTGAAAAACTGTTTTTT.

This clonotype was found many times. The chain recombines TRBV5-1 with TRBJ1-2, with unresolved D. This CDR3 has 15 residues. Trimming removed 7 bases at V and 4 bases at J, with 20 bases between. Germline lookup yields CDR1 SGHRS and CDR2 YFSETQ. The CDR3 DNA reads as TGCGCCAGCCACAGAGAAGCCGGGTCCTTCTATGGCTACACCTTC. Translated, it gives CASHREAGSFYGYTF.

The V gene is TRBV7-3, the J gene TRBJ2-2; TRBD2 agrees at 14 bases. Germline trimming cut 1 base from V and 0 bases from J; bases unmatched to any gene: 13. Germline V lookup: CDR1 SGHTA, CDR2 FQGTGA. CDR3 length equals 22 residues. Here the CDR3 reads CASSLRAGTSGGPPPNTGELFF. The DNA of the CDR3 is TGTGCCAGCAGCTTAAGGGCCGGGACTAGCGGGGGCCCGCCCCCGAACACCGGGGAGCTGTTTTTT.

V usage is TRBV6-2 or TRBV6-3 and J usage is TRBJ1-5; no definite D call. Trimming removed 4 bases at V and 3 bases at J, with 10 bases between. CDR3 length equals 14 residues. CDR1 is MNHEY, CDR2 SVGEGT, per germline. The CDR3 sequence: CASSSRQYNQPQHF. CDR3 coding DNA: TGTGCCAGCAGTTCCCGTCAGTACAATCAGCCCCAGCATTTT.